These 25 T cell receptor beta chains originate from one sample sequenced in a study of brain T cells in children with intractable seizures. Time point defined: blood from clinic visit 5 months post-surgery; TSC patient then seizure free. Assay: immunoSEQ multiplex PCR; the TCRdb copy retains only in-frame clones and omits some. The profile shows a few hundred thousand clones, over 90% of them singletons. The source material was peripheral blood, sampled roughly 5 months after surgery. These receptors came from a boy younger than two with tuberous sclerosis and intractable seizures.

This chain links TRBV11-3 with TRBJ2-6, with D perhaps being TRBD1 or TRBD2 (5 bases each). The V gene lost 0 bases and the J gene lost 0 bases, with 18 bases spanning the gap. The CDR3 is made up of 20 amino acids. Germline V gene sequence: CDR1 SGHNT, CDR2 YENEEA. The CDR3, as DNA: TGTGCCAGCAGCTTAGAGGGCCAGGGACGTACTCCCTCTGGGGCCAACGTCCTGACTTTC. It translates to CASSLEGQGRTPSGANVLTF. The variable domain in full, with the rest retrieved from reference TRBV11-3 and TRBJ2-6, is EAGVVQSPRYKIIEKKQPVAFWCNPISGHNTLYWYLQNLGQGPELLIRYENEEAVDDSQLPKDRFSAERLKGVDSTLKIQPAELGDSAVYLCASSLEGQGRTPSGANVLTFGAGSRLTVL.

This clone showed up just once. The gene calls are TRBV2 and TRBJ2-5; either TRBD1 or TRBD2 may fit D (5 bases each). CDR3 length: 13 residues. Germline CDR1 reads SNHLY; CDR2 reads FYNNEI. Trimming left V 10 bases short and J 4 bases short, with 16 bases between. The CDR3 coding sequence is TGTGCCACAGTCAGGGAGCCGGGAGAGACCCAGTACTTC. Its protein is CATVREPGETQYF.

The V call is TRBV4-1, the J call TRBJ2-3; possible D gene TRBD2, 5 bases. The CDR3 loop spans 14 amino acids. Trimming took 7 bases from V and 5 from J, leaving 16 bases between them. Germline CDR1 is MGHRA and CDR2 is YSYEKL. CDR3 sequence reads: CASKSLAYLDTQYF. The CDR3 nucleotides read TGCGCCAGCAAGTCCCTAGCTTACCTAGATACGCAGTATTTT.

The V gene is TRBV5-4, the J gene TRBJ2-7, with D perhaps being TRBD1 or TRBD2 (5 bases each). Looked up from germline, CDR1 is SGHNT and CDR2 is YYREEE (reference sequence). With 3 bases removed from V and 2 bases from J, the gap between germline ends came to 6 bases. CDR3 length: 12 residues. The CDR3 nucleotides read TGTGCCAGCAGCTGGGGGACCTACGAGCAGTACTTC. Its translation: CASSWGTYEQYF.

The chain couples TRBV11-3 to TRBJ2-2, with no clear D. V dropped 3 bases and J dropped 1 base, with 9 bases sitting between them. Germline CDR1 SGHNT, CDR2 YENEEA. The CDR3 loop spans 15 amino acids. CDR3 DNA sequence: TGTGCCAGCAGCTTGGAACTTCTGAACACCGGGGAGCTGTTTTTT. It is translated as CASSLELLNTGELFF.

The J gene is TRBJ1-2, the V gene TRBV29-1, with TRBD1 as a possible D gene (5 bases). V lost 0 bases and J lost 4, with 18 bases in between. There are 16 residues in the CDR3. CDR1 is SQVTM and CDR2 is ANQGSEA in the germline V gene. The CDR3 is CSVEDLWEGALYGYTF. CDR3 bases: TGCAGCGTTGAAGATCTTTGGGAAGGGGCCCTCTATGGCTACACCTTC. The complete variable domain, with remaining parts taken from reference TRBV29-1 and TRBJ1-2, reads SAVISQKPSRDICQRGTSLTIQCQVDSQVTMMFWYRQQPGQSLTLIATANQGSEATYESGFVIDKFPISRPNLTFSTLTVSNMSPEDSSIYLCSVEDLWEGALYGYTFGSGTRLTVV.

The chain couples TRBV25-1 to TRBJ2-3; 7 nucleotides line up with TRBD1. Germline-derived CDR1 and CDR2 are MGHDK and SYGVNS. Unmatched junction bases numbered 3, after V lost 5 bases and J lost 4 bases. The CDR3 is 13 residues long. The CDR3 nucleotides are TGTGCCAGCAGTAAACAGGGGTCAGATACGCAGTATTTT. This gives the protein CASSKQGSDTQYF. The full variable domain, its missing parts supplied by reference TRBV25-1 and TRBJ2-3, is EADIYQTPRYLVIGTGKKITLECSQTMGHDKMYWYQQDPGMELHLIHYSYGVNSTEKGDLSSESTVSRIRTEHFPLTLESARPSHTSQYLCASSKQGSDTQYFGPGTRLTVL.

The CDR3 nucleotides are TGTGCCACCAGTGATTCGGGCCCCATTCACAATGAGCAGTTCTTC. This translates into CATSDSGPIHNEQFF. The gene calls are TRBV24-1 and TRBJ2-1; D uncertain. The CDR3 has 15 residues. Germline-derived CDR1 and CDR2 are KGHDR and SFDVKD. The ends were cut back, 2 bases at V and 5 bases at J, with 12 bases in the middle.

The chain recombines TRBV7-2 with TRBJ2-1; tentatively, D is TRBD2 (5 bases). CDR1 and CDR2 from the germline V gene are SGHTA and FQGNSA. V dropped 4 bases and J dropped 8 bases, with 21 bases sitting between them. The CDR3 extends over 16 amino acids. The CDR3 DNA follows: TGTGCCAGCAGCTCTCCTAGCCAGCCAATTTTCCATGAGCAGTTCTTC. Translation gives CASSSPSQPIFHEQFF.

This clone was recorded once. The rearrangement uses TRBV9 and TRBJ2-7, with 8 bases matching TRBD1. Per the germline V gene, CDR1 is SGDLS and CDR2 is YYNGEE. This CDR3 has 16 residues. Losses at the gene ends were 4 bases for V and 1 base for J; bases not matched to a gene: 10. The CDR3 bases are TGTGCCAGCAGCCCCGCGACAGGGGTGATGTCCTACGAGCAGTACTTC. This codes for CASSPATGVMSYEQYF. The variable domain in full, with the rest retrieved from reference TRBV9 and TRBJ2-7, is DSGVTQTPKHLITATGQRVTLRCSPRSGDLSVYWYQQSLDQGLQFLIQYYNGEERAKGNILERFSAQQFPDLHSELNLSSLELGDSALYFCASSPATGVMSYEQYFGPGTRLTVT.

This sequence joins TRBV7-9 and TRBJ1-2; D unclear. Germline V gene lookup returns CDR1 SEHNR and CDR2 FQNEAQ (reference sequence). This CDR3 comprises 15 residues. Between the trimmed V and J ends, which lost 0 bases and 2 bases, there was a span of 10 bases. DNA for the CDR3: TGTGCCAGCAGCTTAGCTCTTACAGCGAACTATGGCTACACCTTC. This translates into CASSLALTANYGYTF.

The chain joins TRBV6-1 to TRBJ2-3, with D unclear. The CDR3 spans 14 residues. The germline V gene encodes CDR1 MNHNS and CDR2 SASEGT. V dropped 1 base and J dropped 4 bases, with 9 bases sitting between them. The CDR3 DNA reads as TGTGCCAGCAGTGAAGGGTTGCTCCCAGATACGCAGTATTTT. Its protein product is CASSEGLLPDTQYF.

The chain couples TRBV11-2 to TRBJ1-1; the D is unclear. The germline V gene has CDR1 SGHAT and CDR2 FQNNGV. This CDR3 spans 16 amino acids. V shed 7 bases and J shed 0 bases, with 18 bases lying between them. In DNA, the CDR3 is TGTGCCAGCAAACGGACCGACGACGCCTTGAACACTGAAGCTTTCTTT. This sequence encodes CASKRTDDALNTEAFF.

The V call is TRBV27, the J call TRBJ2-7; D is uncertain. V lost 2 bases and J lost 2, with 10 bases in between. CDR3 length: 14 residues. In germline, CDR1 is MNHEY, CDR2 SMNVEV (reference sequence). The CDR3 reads CASSLGPRTYEQYF. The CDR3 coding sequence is TGTGCCAGCAGTTTAGGCCCCAGGACCTACGAGCAGTACTTC.

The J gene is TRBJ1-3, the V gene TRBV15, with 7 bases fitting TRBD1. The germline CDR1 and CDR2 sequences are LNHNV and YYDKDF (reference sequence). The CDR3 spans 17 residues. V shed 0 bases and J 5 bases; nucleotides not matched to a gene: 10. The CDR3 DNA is TGTGCCACCAGCAGAGACCAGGAGGGGGCTGTACGAAACACCATATATTTT. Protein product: CATSRDQEGAVRNTIYF.

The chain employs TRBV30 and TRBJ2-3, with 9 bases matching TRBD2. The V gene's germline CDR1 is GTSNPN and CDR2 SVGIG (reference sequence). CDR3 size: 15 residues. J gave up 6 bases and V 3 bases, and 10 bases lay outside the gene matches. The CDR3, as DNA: TGTGCCTGGAGCCAAGGCCTAGCGGGGTCGGATACGCAGTATTTT. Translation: CAWSQGLAGSDTQYF.

Here the CDR3 DNA reads TGCGCCAGCAGCTTGGGGTTCCCCAGGGACACTGAAGCTTTCTTT. This encodes CASSLGFPRDTEAFF. The chain employs TRBV5-1 and TRBJ1-1, with TRBD1 as a possible D gene (5 bases). The CDR3 totals 15 residues. V was cut by 0 bases and J by 3 bases, with 12 bases left in between. From germline, CDR1 is SGHRS and CDR2 YFSETQ.

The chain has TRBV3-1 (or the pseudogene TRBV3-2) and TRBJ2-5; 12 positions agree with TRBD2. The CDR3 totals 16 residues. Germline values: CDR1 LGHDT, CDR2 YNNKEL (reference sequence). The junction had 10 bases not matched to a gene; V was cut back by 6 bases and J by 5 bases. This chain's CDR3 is CASSLTSGGAGETQYF. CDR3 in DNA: TGTGCCAGCAGTCTGACTAGCGGGGGCGCGGGGGAGACCCAGTACTTC.

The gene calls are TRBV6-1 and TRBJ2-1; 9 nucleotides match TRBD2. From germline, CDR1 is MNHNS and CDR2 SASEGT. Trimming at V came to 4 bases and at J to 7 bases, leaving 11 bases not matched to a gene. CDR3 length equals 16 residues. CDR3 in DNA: TGTGCCAGCAGTGTTCTGGCGGGAGGGAGTAGGAATGAGCAGTTCTTC. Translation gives CASSVLAGGSRNEQFF.

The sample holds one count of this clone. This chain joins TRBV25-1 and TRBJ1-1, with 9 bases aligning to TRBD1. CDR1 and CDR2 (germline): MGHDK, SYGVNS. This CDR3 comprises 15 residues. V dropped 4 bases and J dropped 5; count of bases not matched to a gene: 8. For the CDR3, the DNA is TGTGCCAGCAGTGGGACAGGGGCCCTCCGGACTGAAGCTTTCTTT. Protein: CASSGTGALRTEAFF.

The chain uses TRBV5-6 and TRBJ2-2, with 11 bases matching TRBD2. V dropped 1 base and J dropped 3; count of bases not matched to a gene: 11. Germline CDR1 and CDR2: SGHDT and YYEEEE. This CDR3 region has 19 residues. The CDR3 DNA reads TGTGCCAGCAGCTTGATTAGCGGGAGGGGTTTACGTGACACCGGGGAGCTGTTTTTT. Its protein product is CASSLISGRGLRDTGELFF.

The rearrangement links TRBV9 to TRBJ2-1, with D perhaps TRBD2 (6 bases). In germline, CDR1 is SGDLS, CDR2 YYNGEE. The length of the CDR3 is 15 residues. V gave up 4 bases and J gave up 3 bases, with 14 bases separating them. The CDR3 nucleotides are TGTGCCAGCAGCTTCCCGGGACTCAACTACAATGAGCAGTTCTTC. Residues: CASSFPGLNYNEQFF.

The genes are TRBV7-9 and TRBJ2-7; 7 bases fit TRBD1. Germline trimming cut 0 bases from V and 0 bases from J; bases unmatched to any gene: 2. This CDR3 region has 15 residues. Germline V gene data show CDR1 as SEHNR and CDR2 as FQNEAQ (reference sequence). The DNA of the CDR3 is TGTGCCAGCAGCTTAGCGTCAGGGGGCTCCTACGAGCAGTACTTC. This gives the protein CASSLASGGSYEQYF.

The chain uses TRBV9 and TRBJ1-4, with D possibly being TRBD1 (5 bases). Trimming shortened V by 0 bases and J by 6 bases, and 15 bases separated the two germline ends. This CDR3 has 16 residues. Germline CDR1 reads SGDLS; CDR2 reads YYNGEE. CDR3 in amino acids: CASSVGPGLGDEKLFF. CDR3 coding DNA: TGTGCCAGCAGCGTAGGCCCCGGCCTAGGGGATGAAAAACTGTTTTTT.

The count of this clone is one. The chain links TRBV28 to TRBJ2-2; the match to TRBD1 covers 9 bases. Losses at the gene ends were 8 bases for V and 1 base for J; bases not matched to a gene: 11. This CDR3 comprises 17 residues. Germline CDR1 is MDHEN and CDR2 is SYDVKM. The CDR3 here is CASAGTGTPLNTGELFF. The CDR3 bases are TGTGCCAGCGCTGGGACAGGGACCCCTTTGAACACCGGGGAGCTGTTTTTT.